The 7 T cell receptor beta chains given below trace back to one sample, sequenced in a study of T-cell reconstitution after alpha-beta-depleted transplantation in children. Preparation of the TCRbeta library used unique molecular identifiers. Via MiXCR, TCRdb re-called the PCR reads, giving one row per CDR3 protein. The sample has fewer than 200,000 distinct CDR3 sequences; about 6.4% are singletons. The specimen was PBMCs from the stem cell graft donor, collected from the stem cell graft. The source of these receptors is a human donor who donated a stem cell graft to a child with Wiskott-Aldrich syndrome.

The genes are TRBV11-1 and TRBJ1-5; D might be TRBD1 (5 bases). Trimming took 5 bases from V and 0 from J, leaving 20 bases between them. Germline V gives CDR1 SGHAT, CDR2 FQDESV (reference sequence). The CDR3 runs to 18 residues. The chain's CDR3 is CASSHRPGTLASNQPQHF. The CDR3 nucleotides are TGTGCCAGCAGCCATCGGCCGGGGACCCTAGCTAGCAATCAGCCCCAGCATTTT.

In its sample, this clonotype was seen many times. The V and J genes are TRBV7-9 and TRBJ1-4; no clear D gene. This CDR3 comprises 13 residues. V lost 8 bases and J lost 8, with 15 bases in between. Germline V lookup: CDR1 SEHNR, CDR2 FQNEAQ (reference sequence). CDR3 sequence (DNA): TGTGCCAGCGCCATACCTTCGGGAGAAAAACTGTTTTTT. It is translated as CASAIPSGEKLFF.

On this clonotype: A single base separates this from a much larger clone, so it may be a read error. This is likely a read error, given that the CDR3 carries no conserved phenylalanine or tryptophan at its end. This chain connects TRBV7-9 to TRBJ2-1; D possibly corresponds to TRBD1 (6 bases). Germline V gives CDR1 SEHNR, CDR2 FQNEAQ (reference sequence). CDR3 length equals 14 residues. Trimming stripped 5 bases from V and 4 bases from J, with 12 bases between. The CDR3 here is CASSRSGQYNEQFL. CDR3 coding DNA: TGTGCCAGCAGCCGCTCCGGACAGTACAATGAGCAGTTCTTG.

This clonotype was counted ten times or more. V gene TRBV10-1 combines with J gene TRBJ1-1; a weak D match, TRBD1 (5 bases). Germline V CDR1 and CDR2: WNHNN, SYGVQD (reference sequence). The CDR3 runs 18 residues. V lost 3 bases to trimming and J lost 1 base, with 21 bases between them. CDR3 nucleotide sequence: TGCGCCAGCAGTGATCGTTCGGATACGACAGTTTCGAACACTGAAGCTTTCTTT. This gives the protein CASSDRSDTTVSNTEAFF.

In its sample, this clonotype was seen a few times. J is TRBJ2-1 and V is TRBV10-3; D is uncertain. Germline loops: CDR1 ENHRY, CDR2 SYGVKD. V was cut by 0 bases and J by 2 bases, with 8 bases left in between. This CDR3 region has 15 residues. CDR3 DNA sequence: TGTGCCATCAGTGAGTCTCGCGGAGCCTACAATGAGCAGTTCTTC. Translation: CAISESRGAYNEQFF.

This clonotype was seen ten or more times. This rearrangement joins TRBV27 to TRBJ1-5; the D is unclear. The V and J ends lost 1 base and 6 bases respectively, with 13 bases between them. There are 15 residues in the CDR3. The germline V gene has CDR1 MNHEY and CDR2 SMNVEV (reference sequence). The chain's CDR3 is CASSLLAATGQPQHF. The DNA of the CDR3 is TGTGCCAGCAGTTTATTGGCCGCGACGGGTCAGCCCCAGCATTTT.

The table lists this clonotype with a count of one. This chain links TRBV2 with TRBJ1-5; D unresolved. The CDR3 totals 17 residues. Trimming pared 0 bases from V and 4 bases from J, leaving 16 bases between. Germline V CDR1 and CDR2: SNHLY, FYNNEI. The CDR3 region is CASSEALFSLVNQPQHF. CDR3 DNA sequence: TGTGCCAGCAGTGAAGCGCTTTTTTCCTTGGTGAATCAGCCCCAGCATTTT.